The 10 T cell receptor beta chains presented below share a single source sample, sequenced in a study of blood T cell repertoires in COVID-19. TCRdb keeps only in-frame clones here, not all; method: immunoSEQ multiplex PCR. The sample holds about 300,000 clones, 85% seen once. Sequenced: PBMCs or T cells enriched from blood (not recorded which). The receptors here all came from a woman aged 45-60 years who had recovered from COVID-19.

This clone was seen once. The V and J genes are TRBV28 and TRBJ1-1; unclear D gene. Germline CDR1 MDHEN, CDR2 SYDVKM. V was trimmed by 2 bases and J by 4 bases, leaving 14 bases between them. The CDR3 consists of 15 residues. CDR3 protein: CASSLISTGITEAFF. The CDR3 coding sequence is TGTGCCAGCAGTTTAATAAGTACGGGTATCACTGAAGCTTTCTTT. The variable domain in full, completed from reference TRBV28 and TRBJ1-1, reads DVKVTQSSRYLVKRTGEKVFLECVQDMDHENMFWYRQDPGLGLRLIYFSYDVKMKEKGDIPEGYSVSREKKERFSLILESASTNQTSMYLCASSLISTGITEAFFGQGTRLTVV.

This sequence joins TRBV30 and TRBJ1-1; tentatively, D is TRBD1 (5 bases). Germline V gene data show CDR1 as GTSNPN and CDR2 as SVGIG (reference sequence). This CDR3 comprises 15 residues. The ends were cut back, 0 bases at V and 2 bases at J, with 13 bases in the middle. In DNA form, the CDR3 reads TGTGCCTGGAGTGTAATATCAGGGTCCAACACTGAAGCTTTCTTT. This codes for CAWSVISGSNTEAFF.

V usage is TRBV7-6 and J usage is TRBJ1-1, with a tentative D call TRBD1 (5 bases). Looked up from germline, CDR1 is SGHVS and CDR2 is FNYEAQ. This CDR3 spans 13 amino acids. V was trimmed by 5 bases and J by 5 bases, leaving 12 bases between them. CDR3 region: CASSQTGRTEAFF. Here the CDR3 DNA reads TGTGCCAGCAGCCAAACAGGAAGGACTGAAGCTTTCTTT.

The chain carries TRBV7-8 and TRBJ2-5; 8 bases align to TRBD2. The CDR3 covers 21 residues. Unmatched junction bases numbered 22, after V lost 2 bases and J lost 2 bases. The germline CDR1 and CDR2 sequences are SGHVS and FQNEAQ. The CDR3 region has the DNA TGTGCCAGCAGCTTACCCCCACACGTCCCGGGGGGGCCTAGGAATCAAGAGACCCAGTACTTC. Translating gives CASSLPPHVPGGPRNQETQYF.

This clone has only one observation. J is TRBJ2-3 and V is TRBV19; D is undetermined. Between the trimmed V and J ends, which lost 6 bases and 4 bases, there was a span of 11 bases. This CDR3 is built from 13 residues. Germline CDR1 LNHDA, CDR2 SQIVND (reference sequence). The CDR3 coding sequence is TGTGCCAGTAGGCGGCAGATAGCAGATACGCAGTATTTT. Encoded protein: CASRRQIADTQYF.

V usage is TRBV2 and J usage is TRBJ2-5; D possibly corresponds to TRBD1 (5 bases). From germline, CDR1 is SNHLY and CDR2 FYNNEI. The CDR3 has 13 residues. Trimming took 3 bases from V and 1 from J, leaving 6 bases between them. The CDR3 DNA reads TGTGCCAGCAGTGACAGGGTCCAAGAGACCCAGTACTTC. Residues: CASSDRVQETQYF. Full variable domain (remainder filled in from reference TRBV2 and TRBJ2-5): EPEVTQTPSHQVTQMGQEVILRCVPISNHLYFYWYRQILGQKVEFLVSFYNNEISEKSEIFDDQFSVERPDGSNFTLKIRSTKLEDSAMYFCASSDRVQETQYFGPGTRLLVL.

A few counts support this clone. A much larger clonotype is one base distant, so this may be a read error. The chain couples TRBV6-5 to TRBJ1-1; 11 nucleotides line up with TRBD1. J was trimmed by 6 bases and V by 2 bases; bases with no gene match: 2. The CDR3 is made up of 14 amino acids. Looked up from germline, CDR1 is MNHEY and CDR2 is SVGAGI. CDR3 sequence: CASSYTGQGAEAFF. The CDR3 DNA sequence: TGTGCCAGCAGTTACACGGGACAGGGGGCTGAAGCTTTCTTT.

This rearrangement joins TRBV9 to TRBJ2-7, with TRBD1 as a possible D gene (6 bases). CDR1 SGDLS and CDR2 YYNGEE come from the germline V gene. The length of the CDR3 is 16 residues. Trimming left V 0 bases short and J 1 base short, with 14 bases between. The CDR3 sequence is CASSVGGGAGSYEQYF. The CDR3 coding sequence is TGTGCCAGCAGCGTAGGTGGGGGCGCTGGGTCCTACGAGCAGTACTTC.

The J gene is TRBJ2-1, the V gene TRBV7-9, with TRBD2 as a possible D gene (6 bases). The CDR3 covers 16 residues. Germline V CDR1 and CDR2: SEHNR, FQNEAQ (reference sequence). V was clipped by 4 bases and J by 3 bases, with 16 bases between them. The chain's CDR3 is CASSSSGGTVYNEQFF. The CDR3 nucleotides read TGTGCCAGCAGCTCTTCCGGAGGGACGGTCTACAATGAGCAGTTCTTC. The complete variable domain, with remaining parts taken from reference TRBV7-9 and TRBJ2-1, reads DTGVSQNPRHKITKRGQNVTFRCDPISEHNRLYWYRQTLGQGPEFLTYFQNEAQLEKSRLLSDRFSAERPKGSFSTLEIQRTEQGDSAMYLCASSSSGGTVYNEQFFGPGTRLTVL.

The CDR3 DNA reads as TGTGCCAGCAGCATAAGCGGGAGGGCCTCGGAGACCCAGTACTTC. Translation gives CASSISGRASETQYF. This chain uses TRBV9 with TRBJ2-5, with TRBD2 matching 10 bases. In germline, CDR1 is SGDLS, CDR2 YYNGEE. J lost 5 bases, V lost 4 bases, and 8 bases had no gene match. The CDR3 consists of 15 residues.